The 16 T cell receptor beta chains reported below all come from one sample, sequenced in a study of T cells in women clearing cervical HPV infection. Only in-frame clones appear in the TCRdb table, and some are missing; sequencing was by immunoSEQ multiplex PCR. This table holds about 39,000 clones. Sequenced sample: blood buffy coat. The receptors come from a woman aged 18 to 69 with a cervical HPV16 infection that either progressed to CIN3+ or cleared (not recorded which).

In regard to this clone: The CDR3 is cut off 3 residues early in the read; its end comes from the germline J gene. This rearrangement joins TRBV5-1 to TRBJ2-5; 10 bases map to TRBD1. The CDR3 spans 16 residues. V was pared by 7 bases and J by 4 bases, with 13 bases of the junction left unmatched. Looked up from germline, CDR1 is SGHRS and CDR2 is YFSETQ. The chain's CDR3 is CASSSDGTGDVETQYF. CDR3 bases read: TGCGCCAGCTCTAGCGATGGGACAGGGGATGTAGAGACC.

With respect to this clone: The missing CDR3 end, 3 residues past where the read stops, is filled in from the germline J gene. This chain uses TRBV30 with TRBJ2-1, with 12 bases fitting TRBD2. CDR3 length equals 19 residues. V dropped 3 bases and J dropped 8; count of bases not matched to a gene: 20. CDR1 and CDR2 (germline): GTSNPN, SVGIG (reference sequence). The CDR3 reads CAWRILIPLAGGPRYEQFF. The CDR3 DNA, read in part, is TGTGCCTGGAGGATTTTGATCCCTCTAGCGGGAGGGCCGCGGTATGAG.

Remarks on this clone: The CDR3 end falls 3 residues outside the read, so it is completed with the germline J gene. The chain has TRBV5-1 and TRBJ1-1; 10 bases agree with TRBD1. The J segment lost 1 base and the V segment lost 0 bases, leaving 6 bases of the junction unmatched. The CDR3 sequence is 17 residues long. CDR1 and CDR2 (germline): SGHRS, YFSETQ. The CDR3 region is CASSLDGTGARNTEAFF. Partial CDR3 DNA: TGCGCCAGCAGCTTGGACGGGACAGGGGCTAGGAACACTGAA.

Regarding this clone: The read ends 3 residues early relative to the CDR3; the germline J gene fills the gap. This sequence joins TRBV11-2 and TRBJ1-1; D is undetermined. The length of the CDR3 is 13 residues. V dropped 3 bases and J dropped 0 bases, with 5 bases sitting between them. CDR1 and CDR2 (germline): SGHAT, FQNNGV. The CDR3 sequence: CASSFPVNTEAFF. The part of the CDR3 DNA that was read is TGTGCCAGCAGCTTTCCGGTGAACACTGAA.

Notes on this clone: The CDR3 end is not reached by the read, which stops 3 residues before it; the germline J gene fills it in. This chain uses TRBV20-1 with TRBJ2-4; TRBD1 matches at 8 bases. CDR3 length equals 16 residues. CDR1 is DFQATT and CDR2 is SNEGSKA in the germline V gene (reference sequence). CDR3 region: CSASAAGTGSNYGQYF. The CDR3 DNA, read in part, is TGCAGTGCTAGTGCAGCCGGGACAGGATCTAACTATGGT.

As for this clone: The read ends 3 residues early relative to the CDR3; the germline J gene fills the gap. This chain links TRBV7-6 with TRBJ2-7; D may be TRBD1 (6 bases). V was pared by 5 bases and J by 1 base, with 12 bases between. Germline-derived CDR1 and CDR2 are SGHVS and FNYEAQ. The CDR3 has 14 amino acids. CDR3 DNA (partial): TGTGCCAGCAGCCATGCTACAGGGTCCTACGAG. Its translation is CASSHATGSYE. The whole CDR3 sequence reads CASSHATGSYEQYF. Filled out from reference TRBV7-6 and TRBJ2-7, the complete variable domain reads GAGVSQSPRYKVTKRGQDVALRCDPISGHVSLYWYRQALGQGPEFLTYFNYEAQQDKSGLPNDRFSAERPEGSISTLTIQRTEQRDSAMYRCASSHATGSYEQYFGPGTRLTVT.

Concerning this clone: The CDR3 goes on 3 residues after the read ends, and that part is filled in from the germline J gene. The V and J genes are TRBV19 and TRBJ2-2; possible D gene TRBD2, 6 bases. CDR1 is LNHDA, CDR2 SQIVND, per germline (reference sequence). This CDR3 spans 13 amino acids. The CDR3 loop is CAAGPRVDSPLFF. The sequenced CDR3 bases are TGTGCCGCGGGGCCCAGGGTTGACTCACCG.

As to this clone: With the read ending 3 residues before the CDR3 end, the germline J gene is used to fill in that end. The chain combines TRBV13 with TRBJ2-7; D is possibly TRBD2 (6 bases). The length of the CDR3 is 15 residues. The germline V gene has CDR1 PRHDT and CDR2 FYEKMQ (reference sequence). Trimming left V 5 bases short and J 4 bases short, with 18 bases between. CDR3 sequence: CASSGDGRGMYEQYF. The CDR3 bases that were read are TGTGCCAGCAGCGGAGACGGTCGGGGGATGTACGAG. The full variable domain, in which reference TRBV13 and TRBJ2-7 provide the parts outside the CDR3, is AAGVIQSPRHLIKEKRETATLKCYPIPRHDTVYWYQQGPGQDPQFLISFYEKMQSDKGSIPDRFSAQQFSDYHSELNMSSLELGDSALYFCASSGDGRGMYEQYFGPGTRLTVT.

Remarks on this clone: The read is 3 residues too short to cover the CDR3 end, so that end is filled in from the germline J gene. The chain is built from TRBV19 and TRBJ2-5, with D tentatively TRBD2 (6 bases). Trimming took 6 bases from V and 2 from J, leaving 13 bases between them. The CDR3 consists of 14 residues. Germline values: CDR1 LNHDA, CDR2 SQIVND (reference sequence). The covered CDR3 bases are TGTGCCAGTAGCTCAAATGGGGGGCAAGAGACC. This translates into CASSSNGGQET. The entire CDR3 sequence reads CASSSNGGQETQYF.

In the case of this clone: The read stops 3 residues short of the end of the CDR3; the missing end is completed from the germline J gene. The rearrangement uses TRBV9 and TRBJ1-6; 10 bases match TRBD1. The CDR3 has 15 residues. Trimming took 5 bases from V and 11 from J; bases not matched to a gene: 10. The germline gives CDR1 SGDLS, CDR2 YYNGEE. Incomplete CDR3 DNA: TGTGCCAGCAGTCGGAATGAGGGACAGGGGACACCC. Translating gives CASSRNEGQGTP. The whole CDR3 sequence reads CASSRNEGQGTPLHF.

Points on this clone: Read sequence stops 3 residues before the CDR3 end, and the germline J gene provides the missing end. The gene calls are TRBV29-1 and TRBJ2-5; D is perhaps TRBD2 (7 bases). V lost 6 bases and J lost 5, with 16 bases in between. Germline assignment: CDR1 SQVTM and CDR2 ANQGSEA. This CDR3 has 13 amino acids. This CDR3 reads CSVCRGAGETQYF. CDR3 DNA (partial): TGCAGCGTATGTCGGGGGGCGGGGGAGACC.

A remark on this clone: The read terminates 3 residues ahead of where the CDR3 ends, so the germline J gene completes it. The chain has TRBV2 and TRBJ1-4, with TRBD1 matching 7 bases. CDR3 size: 13 residues. Germline trimming cut 6 bases from V and 6 bases from J; bases unmatched to any gene: 4. Per the germline V gene, CDR1 is SNHLY and CDR2 is FYNNEI. CDR3 DNA, as far as it was read: TGTGCCAGCAGACCCCAGGGGGATGAAAAA. Translated, it gives CASRPQGDEK. The whole CDR3 protein is CASRPQGDEKLFF. Based on the CDR3 plus reference TRBV2 and TRBJ1-4, the full variable domain is EPEVTQTPSHQVTQMGQEVILRCVPISNHLYFYWYRQILGQKVEFLVSFYNNEISEKSEIFDDQFSVERPDGSNFTLKIRSTKLEDSAMYFCASRPQGDEKLFFGSGTQLSVL.

Remarks on this clone: The CDR3 end falls 3 residues outside the read, so it is completed with the germline J gene. The chain couples TRBV30 to TRBJ1-2; perhaps TRBD1 as D (5 bases). The V gene's germline CDR1 is GTSNPN and CDR2 SVGIG (reference sequence). The length of the CDR3 is 11 residues. CDR3 DNA, as far as it was read: TGTGCCTGGAGTCACAGGAGCGAC. Amino acids: CAWSHRSD. In full, the CDR3 reads CAWSHRSDYTF. Using reference TRBV30 and TRBJ1-2 for the parts outside the CDR3, the full variable domain is SQTIHQWPATLVQPVGSPLSLECTVEGTSNPNLYWYRQAAGRGLQLLFYSVGIGQISSEVPQNLSASRPQDRQFILSSKKLLLSDSGFYLCAWSHRSDYTFGSGTRLTVV.

Points on this clone: The DNA ends 3 residues before the CDR3 does, and the rest of the CDR3 is filled in from the germline J gene. The chain couples TRBV5-5 to TRBJ1-2; 8 positions match TRBD1. Germline V lookup: CDR1 SGHKS, CDR2 YYEKEE (reference sequence). The CDR3 runs 13 residues. The CDR3 protein is CASSPDRVNGYTF. The CDR3 DNA, read in part, is TGTGCCAGCAGCCCGGACAGGGTTAACGGC.

Remarks on this clone: The sequenced fragment ends 3 residues before the CDR3 boundary, so the rest is inferred from the germline J gene. The gene calls are TRBV7-3 and TRBJ1-2; D is undetermined. Germline V gives CDR1 SGHTA, CDR2 FQGTGA. The CDR3 totals 16 residues. The part of the CDR3 DNA that was read is TGTGCCAGCAGCTTAAGAGTTAGCGGGAGCCCCAATGAC. This gives the protein CASSLRVSGSPND. The CDR3 reads in full as CASSLRVSGSPNDYTF.

For this clone: The CDR3 extends 3 residues past the end of the read, so its final part is completed from the germline J gene. The chain combines TRBV18 with TRBJ2-7, with D possibly TRBD2 on 6 matching bases. Trimming left V 2 bases short and J 4 bases short, with 15 bases between. The CDR3 length is 15 residues. The germline gives CDR1 KGHSH, CDR2 LQKENI. CDR3 protein: CASSPIWGLIYEQYF. The sequenced part of the CDR3 DNA is TGTGCCAGCTCACCAATTTGGGGACTGATTTACGAG. The full variable domain, in which reference TRBV18 and TRBJ2-7 provide the parts outside the CDR3, is NAGVMQNPRHLVRRRGQEARLRCSPMKGHSHVYWYRQLPEEGLKFMVYLQKENIIDESGMPKERFSAEFPKEGPSILRIQQVVRGDSAAYFCASSPIWGLIYEQYFGPGTRLTVT.